What follows are 17 T cell receptor beta chains derived from one specimen sequenced in a study of blood T cells in healthy people across ages (dated by TCRdb to between 2014 and 2016). Receptor libraries were prepared by 5' RACE. TCRdb shows the sequencer as Illumina HiSeq 2500. A second PCR of about 7 to 12 cycles was run with a J-beta primer mix and a sample-barcoded 5' primer. The public reads were run again by TCRdb, first through fastp at Q25 and then through MiXCR, and only productive beta chains were kept. Every entry covers one CDR3 protein and lists the most common genes and DNA from its rows. The sample table shows 1.5 million to 2 million distinct CDR3 sequences, and under 30% are seen once. In total, the top ten clones hold over 7% of the sample. The specimen sequenced was blood. These receptors were obtained from a woman in her twenties or thirties in good health.

This clonotype was seen a handful of times. At one end the junction does not follow the germline gene, possibly because of a read error. The DNA for the CDR3 is TGTGCCAGCGGCGTTACGTTACTCTCCGACGAGCAGTACTTC. Its protein product is CASGVTLLSDEQYF. This sequence joins TRBV2 and TRBJ2-5; D gene ambiguous. TRBJ2-7 explains the end of the DNA better; the J call may be wrong. Germline lookup yields CDR1 SNHLY and CDR2 FYNNEI. This CDR3 is built from 14 residues.

This clonotype was counted only a few times. The rearrangement uses TRBV7-3 and TRBJ1-2; no clear D gene. Between the trimmed V and J ends, which lost 0 bases and 4 bases, there was a span of 15 bases. Germline loops: CDR1 SGHTA, CDR2 FQGTGA. The CDR3 loop spans 16 amino acids. For the CDR3, the DNA is TGTGCCAGCAGCTTAACAAGGATCGGGGAGGGCTATGGCTACACCTTC. It codes for CASSLTRIGEGYGYTF.

This clonotype has ten or more counts. The chain has TRBV20-1 and TRBJ2-7; 7 positions match TRBD2. The V segment lost 1 base and the J segment 0 bases; nucleotides outside the gene matches: 9. Germline V gene lookup returns CDR1 DFQATT and CDR2 SNEGSKA (reference sequence). The CDR3 contains 16 residues. The CDR3 region is CSARVRGRASSYEQYF. As DNA, the CDR3 is TGCAGTGCTAGAGTTCGTGGGAGGGCAAGCTCCTACGAGCAGTACTTC.

This clonotype was counted many times. This sequence joins TRBV10-2 and TRBJ2-6; no reliable D call. Germline V gene sequence: CDR1 WSHSY, CDR2 SAAADI. This CDR3 has 13 residues. V gave up 3 bases and J gave up 2 bases, with 2 bases separating them. CDR3 protein: CASSDPGANVLTF. The CDR3 coding sequence is TGCGCCAGCAGTGACCCTGGGGCCAACGTCCTGACTTTC.

This clonotype showed up just a few times. The J gene is TRBJ1-5, the V gene TRBV7-2, with D tentatively TRBD1 (5 bases). The CDR3 has 14 amino acids. The V gene lost 3 bases and the J gene lost 5 bases, with 11 bases spanning the gap. CDR1 SGHTA and CDR2 FQGNSA come from the germline V gene. CDR3 nucleotides: TGTGCCAGCAGCTTTCGGGGCCCCCATCAGCCCCAGCATTTT. Residues: CASSFRGPHQPQHF.

This clonotype came up a few times. The V gene is TRBV5-5, the J gene TRBJ2-1; 11 bases fit TRBD2. This CDR3 has 14 residues. After removal of 1 base from V and 7 bases from J, the junction contained 1 base not matched to a gene. The germline V gene encodes CDR1 SGHKS and CDR2 YYEKEE (reference sequence). CDR3 sequence (DNA): TGTGCCAGCAGCTTGTGGACTAGCGGGAATGAGCAGTTCTTC. Translation: CASSLWTSGNEQFF.

This clonotype was detected only a few times. The chain has TRBV7-9 and TRBJ2-1; D is undetermined. Germline lookup yields CDR1 SEHNR and CDR2 FQNEAQ (reference sequence). V gave up 2 bases and J gave up 8 bases, with 16 bases separating them. This CDR3 contains 15 residues. The CDR3 region has the DNA TGTGCCAGCAGCTTATTGTCCAGTATCGGAGATGAGCAGTTCTTC. Translated: CASSLLSSIGDEQFF. Complete variable domain (other parts from reference TRBV7-9 and TRBJ2-1): DTGVSQNPRHKITKRGQNVTFRCDPISEHNRLYWYRQTLGQGPEFLTYFQNEAQLEKSRLLSDRFSAERPKGSFSTLEIQRTEQGDSAMYLCASSLLSSIGDEQFFGPGTRLTVL.

This clonotype was observed a few times. The V and J genes are TRBV12-3 or TRBV12-4 and TRBJ2-2, with 9 bases that match TRBD1. J gave up 5 bases and V 5 bases, and 9 bases lay outside the gene matches. This CDR3 is built from 16 residues. The chain's CDR3 is CASSNRGRGTTGELFF. CDR3 sequence (DNA): TGTGCCAGCAGTAACAGGGGGCGAGGGACGACCGGGGAGCTGTTTTTT.

The CDR3 DNA follows: TGTGCCACCACCCGGGAAGGCATTCAGTACTTC. It translates to CATTREGIQYF. The chain couples TRBV28 to TRBJ2-4; tentative D call: TRBD2 (5 bases). The germline CDR1 and CDR2 sequences are MDHEN and SYDVKM. The CDR3 totals 11 residues. V dropped 10 bases and J dropped 9 bases, with 13 bases sitting between them. Using reference TRBV28 and TRBJ2-4 for the parts outside the CDR3, the full variable domain is DVKVTQSSRYLVKRTGEKVFLECVQDMDHENMFWYRQDPGLGLRLIYFSYDVKMKEKGDIPEGYSVSREKKERFSLILESASTNQTSMYLCATTREGIQYFGAGTRLSVL.

This sequence joins TRBV7-2 and TRBJ2-7; TRBD2 is a possible D gene (7 bases). The germline V and J ends were trimmed by 8 bases and 2 bases, with 28 bases remaining between them. CDR3 length: 18 residues. Germline CDR1 and CDR2: SGHTA and FQGNSA. The CDR3 here is CASGLPGAGALITYEQYF. CDR3 sequence (DNA): TGTGCCAGCGGCCTGCCCGGGGCGGGGGCCCTGATAACCTACGAGCAGTACTTC.

The chain is built from TRBV10-2 and TRBJ1-3, with 9 bases that match TRBD1. The CDR3 runs 16 residues. V shed 7 bases and J 4 bases; nucleotides not matched to a gene: 11. CDR1 and CDR2 from the germline V gene are WSHSY and SAAADI. The CDR3 spells CASIPSGTGNGNTIYF. The DNA of the CDR3 is TGCGCCAGCATTCCGTCCGGGACAGGGAACGGAAACACCATATATTTT.

The sample holds a few counts of this clonotype. The chain joins TRBV9 to TRBJ2-2; D possibly corresponds to TRBD1 (5 bases). Trimming removed 0 bases at V and 6 bases at J, with 9 bases between. There are 14 residues in the CDR3. In germline, CDR1 is SGDLS, CDR2 YYNGEE. In nucleotides, the CDR3 is TGTGCCAGCAGCGTAGGCCAGGGTCCCGGGGAGCTGTTTTTT. This sequence encodes CASSVGQGPGELFF.

This clonotype appeared a few times. This sequence joins TRBV10-2 and TRBJ2-4, with a weak D call TRBD1 (6 bases). The J call is in doubt because the DNA end fits TRBJ2-7 better. The CDR3 length is 13 residues. The germline V gene encodes CDR1 WSHSY and CDR2 SAAADI. The DNA for the CDR3 is TGCGCCAGCAGTGGACAGGCGCTCGGCGAGCAGTACTTC. Translated: CASSGQALGEQYF.

In its sample, this clonotype was seen a few times. J is TRBJ2-7 and V is TRBV7-2, with 9 bases identical to TRBD2. This CDR3 comprises 13 residues. CDR1 and CDR2 (germline): SGHTA, FQGNSA. J was trimmed by 4 bases and V by 5 bases; bases with no gene match: 3. The CDR3 loop reads CASSATSGYEQYF. DNA of the CDR3: TGTGCCAGCAGCGCGACTAGCGGATACGAGCAGTACTTC.

This clonotype was detected a few times. The chain employs TRBV15 and TRBJ1-2, with D perhaps matching TRBD1 (6 bases). The germline CDR1 and CDR2 sequences are LNHNV and YYDKDF (reference sequence). This CDR3 is built from 14 residues. V was clipped by 0 bases and J by 7 bases, with 12 bases between them. The chain's CDR3 is CATSRDSGGLGYTF. Here the CDR3 DNA reads TGTGCCACCAGCAGAGATAGTGGGGGGCTTGGCTACACCTTC.

This clonotype has only a few counts. The chain combines TRBV5-1 with TRBJ2-3; the D gene is possibly TRBD2 (7 bases). This CDR3 is built from 14 residues. In germline, CDR1 is SGHRS, CDR2 YFSETQ. Trimming shortened V by 4 bases and J by 5 bases, and 14 bases separated the two germline ends. This CDR3 reads CASSIEGGEDTQYF. The CDR3 region has the DNA TGCGCCAGCAGCATCGAGGGGGGGGAAGATACGCAGTATTTT.

This clonotype was found a few times. A much bigger clone sits one base away, suggesting this may be a read error. The chain uses TRBV6-2 or TRBV6-3 and TRBJ2-7; D might be TRBD1 or TRBD2, each matching 6 bases. Germline-derived CDR1 and CDR2 are MNHEY and SVGEGT. V gave up 11 bases and J gave up 0 bases, with 20 bases separating them. The CDR3 contains 15 residues. CDR3 amino acids: CACTDRGRDSYEQYF. The CDR3 coding sequence is TGTGCCTGCACCGACCGGGGGCGCGACTCCTACGAGCAGTACTTC.